Listed here are 12 T cell receptor beta chains from one sample, sequenced in a study of CD8 T cells in Susac syndrome. When the RNA was reverse transcribed, random hexamers were used with an input of about 0.5 to 1 ug. TCRdb re-called the immunoSEQ multiplex PCR reads through MiXCR, storing one row per CDR3 protein. The table has roughly 200,000 distinct CDR3 sequences, roughly 94% seen once. Material: CD4+ T cells from PBMCs. These receptors were taken from a human donor in good health.

The V gene is TRBV20-1, the J gene TRBJ2-1; no definite D call. CDR3 size: 14 residues. Germline-derived CDR1 and CDR2 are DFQATT and SNEGSKA (reference sequence). Trimming shortened V by 6 bases and J by 6 bases, and 18 bases separated the two germline ends. CDR3: CSATNRFPSNEQFF. The CDR3 bases are TGCAGTGCCACCAACCGTTTTCCTTCCAATGAGCAGTTCTTC.

V usage is TRBV29-1 and J usage is TRBJ1-1, with D unresolved. The germline gives CDR1 SQVTM, CDR2 ANQGSEA. V was clipped by 4 bases and J by 5 bases, with 5 bases between them. The CDR3 length is 10 residues. The chain's CDR3 is CSVVWTEAFF. The CDR3 DNA reads as TGCAGCGTTGTGTGGACTGAAGCTTTCTTT.

This clonotype came up once. Mismatch with germline at one junction end may stem from a read error. This chain links TRBV29-1 with TRBJ2-4; D is possibly TRBD1 (6 bases). The V gene's germline CDR1 is SQVTM and CDR2 ANQGSEA. CDR3 size: 13 residues. The CDR3 spells CSAETGSGNIQYF. CDR3 nucleotides: TGCAGCGCTGAAACAGGGTCCGGTAACATTCAGTACTTC.

The CDR3 is CATSDGTGRPNQPQHF. In nucleotides, the CDR3 is TGTGCCACCAGTGATGGGACAGGGCGTCCCAATCAGCCCCAGCATTTT. This chain links TRBV24-1 with TRBJ1-5, with 9 bases identical to TRBD1. Germline V gives CDR1 KGHDR, CDR2 SFDVKD. V lost 3 bases, J lost 3 bases, and 5 bases stayed unmatched. This CDR3 spans 16 amino acids.

J is TRBJ2-7 and V is TRBV28; 7 nucleotides line up with TRBD1. This CDR3 spans 14 amino acids. J gave up 4 bases and V 5 bases, and 8 bases lay outside the gene matches. The germline gives CDR1 MDHEN, CDR2 SYDVKM. Written as DNA, the CDR3 is TGTGCCAGCAGTGTCCCGGGACAGCCATACGAGCAGTACGTC. Its translation: CASSVPGQPYEQYV.

This CDR3 reads CSVSETDSNQPQHF. The CDR3 DNA reads TGCAGCGTTTCGGAAACCGACAGCAATCAGCCCCAGCATTTT. V is TRBV29-1 and J is TRBJ1-5; D gene ambiguous. The length of the CDR3 is 14 residues. Germline CDR1 and CDR2: SQVTM and ANQGSEA. V lost 5 bases to trimming and J lost 1 base, with 12 bases between them.

The chain has TRBV20-1 and TRBJ1-5; no clear D. The CDR3 totals 16 residues. The germline V and J ends were trimmed by 3 bases and 2 bases, with 17 bases remaining between them. Germline V gene data show CDR1 as DFQATT and CDR2 as SNEGSKA (reference sequence). The CDR3 reads CSARGTFIWGNQPQHF. The CDR3 DNA is TGCAGTGCTAGGGGTACTTTCATATGGGGCAATCAGCCCCAGCATTTT.

The chain has TRBV11-2 and TRBJ2-3; 9 bases agree with TRBD2. The CDR3 is made up of 15 amino acids. Germline V gene lookup returns CDR1 SGHAT and CDR2 FQNNGV. J was trimmed by 5 bases and V by 3 bases; bases with no gene match: 6. CDR3 in amino acids: CASSFGGRAIDTQYF. The CDR3 DNA is TGTGCCAGCAGCTTCGGCGGGAGGGCCATAGATACGCAGTATTTT.

The DNA for the CDR3 is TGCGCCAGCAGCACACGACTAGCGGGAGCCACTGAGCAGTTCTTC. Translation: CASSTRLAGATEQFF. The chain uses TRBV5-1 and TRBJ2-1; 12 nucleotides line up with TRBD2. Looked up from germline, CDR1 is SGHRS and CDR2 is YFSETQ. Trimming at V came to 4 bases and at J to 9 bases, leaving 8 bases not matched to a gene. The CDR3 has 15 amino acids.

The chain employs TRBV19 and TRBJ2-7; D is perhaps TRBD1 (5 bases). This CDR3 contains 14 residues. Germline lookup yields CDR1 LNHDA and CDR2 SQIVND (reference sequence). V was pared by 4 bases and J by 0 bases, with 10 bases between. CDR3 amino acids: CASSSQGNSYEQYF. The CDR3, as DNA: TGTGCCAGTAGTAGCCAGGGAAACTCCTACGAGCAGTACTTC. Drawing the rest from reference TRBV19 and TRBJ2-7, the complete variable domain is DGGITQSPKYLFRKEGQNVTLSCEQNLNHDAMYWYRQDPGQGLRLIYYSQIVNDFQKGDIAEGYSVSREKKESFPLTVTSAQKNPTAFYLCASSSQGNSYEQYFGPGTRLTVT.

V gene TRBV3-1 combines with J gene TRBJ2-5, with unresolved D. With 0 bases removed from V and 5 bases from J, the gap between germline ends came to 22 bases. Per germline, CDR1 LGHDT and CDR2 YNNKEL (reference sequence). The CDR3 consists of 18 residues. In DNA form, the CDR3 reads TGTGCCAGCAGCCAAGATCAAGTCCAAGATCCGGTCGTGGAGACCCAGTACTTC. Translation gives CASSQDQVQDPVVETQYF.

This chain connects TRBV3-1 to TRBJ2-7, with 8 nucleotides matching TRBD2. From germline, CDR1 is LGHDT and CDR2 YNNKEL (reference sequence). V lost 1 base, J lost 6 bases, and 11 bases stayed unmatched. The length of the CDR3 is 16 residues. For the CDR3, the DNA is TGTGCCAGCAGCCAAGCGTCTGCGGGGGGATCGAGCGAGCAGTACTTC. It is translated as CASSQASAGGSSEQYF.